This T cell receptor beta chain was documented in a study of cytomegalovirus exposure and HLA in healthy donors. Study overall: Researchers found that about 84% of 398 genotyped donors fell within the Caucasian-associated ancestry cluster. General study findings and limits: In vitro experiments confirmed that a few CMV-associated chains were specific for CMV antigens. 87-base-pair reads could not separate some V segments, including TRBV6-2 and TRBV6-3.

PCR amplification relied on 60 Vbeta primers (plus 13 Jbeta primers). The table came from immunoSEQ multiplex PCR; TCRdb's copy has only in-frame clones and leaves some out. The sample lists about 140,000 clones, approximately 77% seen once, with 4.5% to 5% in the top ten. The CDR3 is 13 residues long. Germline loops: CDR1 LNHDA, CDR2 SQIVND (reference sequence). The V gene lost 4 bases and the J gene lost 8 bases, with 11 bases spanning the gap. A remark on this clone: Its antigen is not identified.

Input material: PBMCs. The TCR sequence derives from a woman aged 45 to 65 in good health and CMV-seronegative. The chain couples TRBV19 to TRBJ1-4, with D possibly matching TRBD1 (5 bases). As DNA, the CDR3 is TGTGCCAGTAGTACAGGGCGGAAGGAAAAACTGTTTTTT. Translated, it gives CASSTGRKEKLFF.